This T cell receptor beta chain was identified during a study of CD8 T cells in ankylosing spondylitis. Note on this clonotype: The antigen remains undetermined.

Construction of TCR beta libraries was performed using quantitative 5'-RACE with molecular barcodes. TCRdb reprocessed the 5' RACE reads via MiXCR and lists one record per CDR3 protein. The sample holds around 180,000 distinct CDR3 sequences; roughly 18% are singletons and the top ten take around 4.5%. Trimming shortened V by 5 bases and J by 3 bases, and 10 bases separated the two germline ends. Germline CDR1 and CDR2: LNHDA and SQIVND (reference sequence). The CDR3 is 14 amino acids. General observations from the study: Disease-linked clones bore a CD8+ phenotype, appearing relatively rarely in peripheral blood. The study looked at matched synovial fluid samples from ankylosing spondylitis patients. Disease-linked clones were reported to be significantly enriched there.

The sample taken for sequencing was blood, either unsorted or a sorted T cell fraction (not recorded which). The origin of this receptor is a male donor between 5 and 29 years old with ankylosing spondylitis or in good health (not recorded which). The V gene is TRBV19, the J gene TRBJ2-2; TRBD2 is a possible D gene (5 bases). In nucleotides, the CDR3 is TGTGCCAGTAGTCCTAGCTTGCACACCGGGGAGCTGTTTTTT. Translation gives CASSPSLHTGELFF.